The clone carrying this T cell receptor (beta chain) was observed a handful of times. Each CD8 memory set brought CD45RO+ cells together with CCR7-negative CD45RA+ TemRA cells. The data derive from a study of shared clonotypes between healthy human individuals. Study-level information: There were three CD4 naive, three CD4 memory, two CD8 naive and one CD8 memory plates per donor.

V lost 6 bases and J lost 0, with 12 bases in between. Germline V gene sequence: CDR1 LNHDA, CDR2 SQIVND (reference sequence). The length of the CDR3 is 15 residues. Produced via immunoSEQ multiplex PCR; TCRdb's table is partial and in-frame only. The table lists roughly 400,000 clones, about 97% of them singletons. The sequenced sample was memory CD8+ T cells sorted from blood. The subset denotes: CD45RO+ cells pooled with CCR7-negative TemRA cells. The V call is TRBV19, the J call TRBJ1-5; no firm D call. The receptor comes from a young man in good health. CDR3 loop: CASRMGSVSNQPQHF. The CDR3 bases are TGTGCCAGTAGGATGGGGTCAGTTAGCAATCAGCCCCAGCATTTT. The full variable domain, its missing parts supplied by reference TRBV19 and TRBJ1-5, is DGGITQSPKYLFRKEGQNVTLSCEQNLNHDAMYWYRQDPGQGLRLIYYSQIVNDFQKGDIAEGYSVSREKKESFPLTVTSAQKNPTAFYLCASRMGSVSNQPQHFGDGTRLSIL.